These T cell receptor beta chains were read from a single sample in a study of post-analysis software for immune sequencing data. TCRdb passed the PCR reads through MiXCR, listing each CDR3 protein once. The sample holds about 500,000 distinct CDR3 sequences, less than 45% seen once. Sequencing was done on a sample of blood. Receptors were obtained from a girl between 10 and 17 years old with multiple sclerosis. CDR3s include the opening cysteine and the closing phenylalanine or tryptophan. The D gene is left open where the match is weak. The size entry is marked missing in some rows and otherwise reads once, few, many or a size class.

v_call	j_call	clone_size	d_call	cdr3_nt	cdr3_aa
TRBV14	TRBJ2-7	.	.	TGTGCCAGCAGTAAACAGGGCTCAACGCAGTACTTC	CASSKQGSTQYF
TRBV5-1	TRBJ2-2	once	TRBD1	TGCGCCAGCAGTCCCCTCGGTATTGGACAGGTTAACACCGGGGAGCTGTTTTTT	CASSPLGIGQVNTGELFF
TRBV5-5	TRBJ1-1	few	.	TGTGCCAGCAGATATGGGACAGAAGCTTTCTTT	CASRYGTEAFF
TRBV29-1	TRBJ2-1	.	.	TGCAGCGTTGAAACCGGGACAAATTATGAGCAGTTCTTC	CSVETGTNYEQFF
TRBV6-1	TRBJ2-3	few	.	TGTGCCAGCAGTCCCGGGACCTTGTGGAGAGGTCCAGATACGCAGTATTTT	CASSPGTLWRGPDTQYF
TRBV7-2	TRBJ2-5	once	TRBD1	TGTGCCAGCAGCCAAACCGGACAGGGGGCTCAGTACTTC	CASSQTGQGAQYF
TRBV5-1	TRBJ2-1	few	.	TGCGCCAGCAGCTTCGGGGTAGCCGGTCCAGGGGAGCAGTTCTTC	CASSFGVAGPGEQFF
TRBV11-2	TRBJ2-7	few	TRBD1	TGTGCCAGCACCATCACGGGACAGCCGTACGAGCAGTACTTC	CASTITGQPYEQYF
TRBV12-3/TRBV12-4	TRBJ2-7	.	.	TGTGCCAGCAGTTTAGTTGTCCGCAACGAGCAGTACTTC	CASSLVVRNEQYF
TRBV10-3	TRBJ2-7	.	.	TGTGCCATCAGTCGGGGGAGAGGGGCCTCTTCCTACGAGCAGTACTTC	CAISRGRGASSYEQYF
TRBV12-3/TRBV12-4	TRBJ2-3	.	.	TGTGCCAGCAGCTCCGACGGCAATCAGCCCCAGTATTTT	CASSSDGNQPQYF
TRBV29-1	TRBJ1-1	.	.	TGCAGCGTTGAAGAAGGGTCTCCTGAAGCTTTCTTT	CSVEEGSPEAFF
TRBV25-1	TRBJ2-1	.	.	TGTGCCAGCAGTGATCCTTGGAATGAGCAGTTCTTC	CASSDPWNEQFF
TRBV4-3	TRBJ2-7	.	TRBD1	TGCGCCTGCAGCCAAGATTTAGTACGAGGACAGGGAGGCGAGCAGTACTTC	CACSQDLVRGQGGEQYF
TRBV6-2/TRBV6-3	TRBJ2-7	.	TRBD2	TGTGCCAGCAGTATTATCTTCGGTCCAGCGGGGGGTTCCGAGCAGTACTTC	CASSIIFGPAGGSEQYF
TRBV7-8	TRBJ1-6	.	.	TGTGCCAGCAGCTCTCCGGGAGACCCGGATTCACCCCTCCACTTT	CASSSPGDPDSPLHF
TRBV28	TRBJ2-2	.	TRBD1	TGTGCCAGCAGCTTAACAGGGGAGACCGGGGAGCTGTTTTTT	CASSLTGETGELFF
TRBV3-1	TRBJ1-2	.	.	TGTGCCAGCAGCCAGTCAGGGTTTCGCTATGGCTACACCTTC	CASSQSGFRYGYTF
TRBV4-3	TRBJ1-5	.	.	TGCGCCAGCAGCCAAGGCGGAAGTCAGCCCCAGCATTTT	CASSQGGSQPQHF
TRBV10-1	TRBJ2-4	few	TRBD2	TGCGCCAGCAGTGGCCCTGGACTAGAAGTGCAGTACTTC	CASSGPGLEVQYF
TRBV9	TRBJ1-2	.	.	TGTGCCAGCAGCGTAGAGGCCGGTTTTAACTATGGCTACACCTTC	CASSVEAGFNYGYTF
TRBV12-3/TRBV12-4	TRBJ1-2	.	TRBD1	TGTGCCAGCAGTGTGGGACAGCGCTATGGCTACACCTTC	CASSVGQRYGYTF
TRBV20-1	TRBJ2-7	.	TRBD2	TGCAGTGCTAGAGTCCCTCGGACTAGCTACGAGCAGTACTTC	CSARVPRTSYEQYF
TRBV6-5	TRBJ2-7	.	TRBD2	TGTGCCAGCACGGCCCCGGGGGGCTACGAGCAGTACTTC	CASTAPGGYEQYF
TRBV7-2	TRBJ2-1	few	TRBD2	TGTGCCAGCAGCTTAGCTCGCGGGAGCTACAATGAGCAGTTCTTC	CASSLARGSYNEQFF
TRBV12-3/TRBV12-4	TRBJ2-5	few	TRBD1	TGTGCCAGCAGCCAGCCGGACGCCGGGACAGGGACTTTGAATCAAGAGACCCAGTACTTC	CASSQPDAGTGTLNQETQYF
TRBV7-6	TRBJ2-1	.	TRBD2	TGTGCCAGCAGCGAGTCTAGCGGGATGTACAATGAGCAGTTCTTC	CASSESSGMYNEQFF
TRBV19	TRBJ2-7	once	.	TGTGCCAGTAGTATGGCGGTTTCCTACGAGCAGTACTTC	CASSMAVSYEQYF
TRBV12-3/TRBV12-4	TRBJ2-7	.	TRBD1	TGTGCCAGCAGTCTCGGGACAGCCCCCTACGAGCAGTACTTC	CASSLGTAPYEQYF
TRBV29-1	TRBJ2-1	few	TRBD2	TGCAGCGCTTTTGCGGGAGAGGTCGATGAGCAGTTCTTC	CSAFAGEVDEQFF
TRBV12-3/TRBV12-4	TRBJ2-1	few	.	TGTGCCAGCAGCCCCGGCATTATGAAGCAGTTCTTC	CASSPGIMKQFF
TRBV5-1	TRBJ2-7	.	.	TGCGCCAGCAGCTTCCTGGCGGCGAGCTCCTACGAGCAGTACTTC	CASSFLAASSYEQYF
TRBV28	TRBJ2-6	.	TRBD2	TGTGCCAGCAGTCCCTGGACTAGCGGGGGCCGATCTGGGGCCAACGTCCTGACTTTC	CASSPWTSGGRSGANVLTF
TRBV10-3	TRBJ2-7	few	.	TGTGCCATCAGTGAAGACCAGGGAAGCGAGCAGTACTTC	CAISEDQGSEQYF
TRBV10-3	TRBJ1-1	.	.	TGTGCCATCAATTCCTACCGGGGGAACGAAGAAGCTTTCTTT	CAINSYRGNEEAFF
TRBV28	TRBJ2-5	.	.	TGTGCCAGCAATAAGCCGACCGGGGCGGGAGAGACCCAGTACTTC	CASNKPTGAGETQYF
TRBV2	TRBJ2-5	.	TRBD1	TGTGCCAGCAGTACCGGGACAGGGGATCGGGAGACCCAGTACTTC	CASSTGTGDRETQYF
TRBV28	TRBJ1-5	.	TRBD1	TGTGCCAGCACTCCAGGGACAGAGGGTCAGCCCCAGCATTTT	CASTPGTEGQPQHF
TRBV5-1	TRBJ2-7	.	TRBD2	TGCGCCAGCAGCGTGGGGACTAGCGGGTTCTACAAGCAGTACTTC	CASSVGTSGFYKQYF
TRBV7-9	TRBJ1-1	few	.	TGTGCCAGCAGCCCTCCATCCGATGGAGCTTTCTTT	CASSPPSDGAFF
TRBV7-3	TRBJ2-1	few	.	TGTGCCAGCAGCCTAGGGGGAGGGAGGTTGGATGAGCAGTTCTTC	CASSLGGGRLDEQFF
TRBV29-1	TRBJ1-4	few	TRBD1	TGCAGCGTTTCATTTGGACAGGGCGGTGAAAAACTGTTTTTT	CSVSFGQGGEKLFF
TRBV7-3	TRBJ1-1	.	.	TGTGCCAGCAGCTTATCGAGGCTCACTGAAGCTTTCTTT	CASSLSRLTEAFF
TRBV20-1	TRBJ2-1	.	.	TGCAGTGCCGGACTACCCGCCTACAATGAGCAGTTCTTC	CSAGLPAYNEQFF
TRBV3-1	TRBJ1-2	.	.	TGTGCCAGCAGCCGAAAAGGGTTTGGCTACACCTTC	CASSRKGFGYTF
TRBV20-1	TRBJ2-3	.	TRBD2	TGCAGTGCTAGTGCGGGAGAGGGGACAGATACGCAGTATTTT	CSASAGEGTDTQYF
TRBV29-1	TRBJ2-7	few	TRBD1	TGCAGCGTTGAATCCGCCGGGACAGAGCCCTACGAGCAGTACTTC	CSVESAGTEPYEQYF
TRBV7-9	TRBJ2-7	few	TRBD2	TGTGCCAGCAGCTGGGAGCGGGGACTAGCCGGCTTAAGCGAGCAGTACTTC	CASSWERGLAGLSEQYF
TRBV5-1	TRBJ1-1	.	TRBD1	TGCGCCAGCAGCCAACGAGGGACAGCCACGGAAGCTTTCTTT	CASSQRGTATEAFF
TRBV20-1	TRBJ2-7	.	TRBD1	TGCAGTGCTAGCTCTGGACAGGGAAGGGCCTACGAGCAGTACTTC	CSASSGQGRAYEQYF
TRBV27	TRBJ2-3	.	.	TGTGCCAGCAGTTTAGACCTAGCGAGCACAGATACGCAGTATTTT	CASSLDLASTDTQYF
TRBV4-1	TRBJ2-2	many	.	TGCGCCAGCAGCCAAGATAGAACAGGAACGAACACCGGGGAGCTGTTTTTT	CASSQDRTGTNTGELFF
TRBV7-2	TRBJ2-3	.	TRBD2	TGTGCCAGCAGCTTAGCGCGTACTAGCGGGATAGCAGATACGCAGTATTTT	CASSLARTSGIADTQYF
TRBV7-6	TRBJ2-1	.	TRBD2	TGTGCCAGCAGCTTAGTAGGGACTAGGCCCTCCAATGAGCGGTTCTTC	CASSLVGTRPSNERFF
TRBV18	TRBJ1-1	.	.	TGTGCCAGCTCACCAATCGGCACAGCCCTCACTGAAGCTTTCTTT	CASSPIGTALTEAFF
TRBV3-1	TRBJ2-7	.	.	TGTGCCAGCAGCCAATATTCGGCGGAGCAGTACTTC	CASSQYSAEQYF
TRBV7-3	TRBJ2-3	.	TRBD2	TGTGCCAGCAGCTTGTATCTAGCGGGGCAAGATACGCAGTATTTT	CASSLYLAGQDTQYF
TRBV6-5	TRBJ2-7	few	.	TGTGCCAGCAGTTACCGACTGAGCTACGAGCAGTACTTC	CASSYRLSYEQYF
TRBV28	TRBJ2-3	.	TRBD2	TGTGCCAGCAGTTCCCTCCTGGCGGGAGGGGGTGATACGCAGTATTTT	CASSSLLAGGGDTQYF
TRBV12-3/TRBV12-4	TRBJ2-7	.	TRBD1	TGTGCCAGCATCGGGACAGGGAATTACGAGCAGTACTTC	CASIGTGNYEQYF